The 6 T cell receptor beta chains listed next were all sequenced from one sample in a study of blood T cell repertoires in COVID-19. Only in-frame clones appear in the TCRdb table, and some are missing; sequencing was by immunoSEQ multiplex PCR. The sample lists under 300,000 clones; about 86% were seen once. Sequencing input: peripheral blood. Source of these receptors: a woman aged 55-70 years with active or convalescent COVID-19.

This clone was recorded only once. The chain is built from TRBV19 and TRBJ1-5; maybe TRBD1 (5 bases). V lost 1 base and J lost 2, with 9 bases in between. The CDR3 runs 15 residues. In germline, CDR1 is LNHDA, CDR2 SQIVND (reference sequence). The CDR3 loop is CASSIAREGNQPQHF. In DNA, the CDR3 is TGTGCCAGTAGTATAGCCAGGGAAGGCAATCAGCCCCAGCATTTT.

J is TRBJ2-3 and V is TRBV4-1; 14 nucleotides agree with TRBD2. Per germline, CDR1 MGHRA and CDR2 YSYEKL. CDR3 length: 18 amino acids. Unmatched junction bases numbered 9, after V lost 4 bases and J lost 3 bases. For the CDR3, the DNA is TGCGCCAGCAGCCGGGTCGGACTAGCGGGGGGAGGAACAGATACGCAGTATTTT. This sequence encodes CASSRVGLAGGGTDTQYF.

The gene calls are TRBV6-5 and TRBJ2-2, with D uncertain. CDR3 length: 15 amino acids. The germline gives CDR1 MNHEY, CDR2 SVGAGI. V dropped 0 bases and J dropped 4 bases, with 9 bases sitting between them. CDR3 DNA sequence: TGTGCCAGCAGTTACTCGGTTGGTAGCACCGGGGAGCTGTTTTTT. As protein: CASSYSVGSTGELFF.

The V call is TRBV5-1, the J call TRBJ2-2; TRBD1 might be the D (5 bases). V lost 0 bases and J 6 bases, leaving 12 bases between the germline ends. Per the germline V gene, CDR1 is SGHRS and CDR2 is YFSETQ. This CDR3 comprises 15 residues. The CDR3 here is CASSLAQGGSGELFF. CDR3 DNA sequence: TGCGCCAGCAGCTTGGCTCAGGGTGGTTCCGGGGAGCTGTTTTTT.

The chain links TRBV18 to TRBJ1-3, with D unresolved. The V and J ends lost 0 bases and 11 bases respectively, with 17 bases between them. The CDR3 has 15 residues. Germline-derived CDR1 and CDR2 are KGHSH and LQKENI. The DNA for the CDR3 is TGTGCCAGCTCACCACCAGATCCTGGAGTCGACGCCATATATTTT. This encodes CASSPPDPGVDAIYF.

CDR3 protein: CASSQTGGFDEQYF. The CDR3 region has the DNA TGTGCCAGCAGCCAGACAGGGGGGTTCGACGAGCAGTACTTC. The chain links TRBV6-4 to TRBJ2-7, with 9 bases that match TRBD1. The CDR3 contains 14 residues. CDR1 MRHNA and CDR2 SNTAGT come from the germline V gene. With 6 bases clipped from V and 5 bases from J, the junction kept 8 bases outside the gene matches.